Following are 4 T cell receptor beta chains from one sample sequenced in a study of blood T cells in healthy people across ages. Through a sample-barcoded 5' primer and a J-beta primer mix, a second PCR was run for roughly 6 to 12 cycles. TCRdb passed the 5' RACE reads through MiXCR, listing each CDR3 protein once. This sample has about 1.6 million distinct CDR3 sequences, with almost 35% found just once. Sequenced: blood. The receptors were sampled from a woman aged 25 to 45 in good health.

The V call is TRBV20-1, the J call TRBJ2-7; D uncertain. This CDR3 region has 14 residues. The germline V gene has CDR1 DFQATT and CDR2 SNEGSKA (reference sequence). Trimming stripped 5 bases from V and 5 bases from J, with 19 bases between. The CDR3 loop reads CSALRAESGHEQYF. The DNA for the CDR3 is TGCAGTGCTCTAAGGGCGGAGTCAGGTCACGAGCAGTACTTC.

This clonotype came up a few times. The chain is built from TRBV4-3 and TRBJ2-7; 8 bases match TRBD1. CDR3 length: 13 amino acids. Germline lookup yields CDR1 LGHNA and CDR2 YSLEER. J gave up 6 bases and V 2 bases, and 3 bases lay outside the gene matches. CDR3 region: CASSQRTGREQYF. CDR3 nucleotide sequence: TGCGCCAGCAGCCAACGGACAGGGCGCGAGCAGTACTTC.

This clonotype has a single count. A much larger clone sits a single nucleotide away, making a read error possible. The chain is built from TRBV20-1 and TRBJ2-5; a weak D match, TRBD2 (6 bases). Germline V gene sequence: CDR1 DFQATT, CDR2 SNEGSKA (reference sequence). This CDR3 has 14 amino acids. The V gene lost 1 base and the J gene lost 2 bases, with 11 bases spanning the gap. The CDR3: CSARVVGGQETQYF. DNA of the CDR3: TGCAGTGCTAGAGTAGTGGGGGGTCAAGAGACCCAGTACTTC.

The chain recombines TRBV2 with TRBJ2-1; tentative D call: TRBD2 (6 bases). Trimming cost V 6 bases and J 10 bases, with 16 bases left between them. Germline V CDR1 and CDR2: SNHLY, FYNNEI. This CDR3 region has 13 residues. CDR3 sequence: CASREGLPWEQFF. The CDR3 DNA reads as TGTGCCAGCAGGGAGGGCCTACCCTGGGAGCAGTTCTTC.